The entry below gives a single T cell receptor beta chain sequence along with its context. Assay: immunoSEQ multiplex PCR; the TCRdb copy retains only in-frame clones and omits some. This sample has about 400,000 clones, with over 85% found just once. These data originate in a study of blood T cell repertoires in COVID-19. Residents of about two dozen US areas, aged roughly 18 to 89 years, made up the participants. Symptom resolution, clearance, or two negative PCRs marked the recovered donors of Cohort 3. Germline values: CDR1 SNHLY, CDR2 FYNNEI. The V end was cut by 5 bases, the J end by 5 bases, with 9 bases between. This CDR3 is built from 12 residues.

The clonotype comes from a young woman who had recovered from COVID-19. This chain uses TRBV2 with TRBJ2-5, with D maybe TRBD1 (6 bases). The sequenced material came from PBMCs or T cells enriched from blood (not recorded which). This chain's CDR3 is CASSTGRETQYF. CDR3 sequence (DNA): TGTGCCAGCAGTACAGGGCGCGAGACCCAGTACTTC.